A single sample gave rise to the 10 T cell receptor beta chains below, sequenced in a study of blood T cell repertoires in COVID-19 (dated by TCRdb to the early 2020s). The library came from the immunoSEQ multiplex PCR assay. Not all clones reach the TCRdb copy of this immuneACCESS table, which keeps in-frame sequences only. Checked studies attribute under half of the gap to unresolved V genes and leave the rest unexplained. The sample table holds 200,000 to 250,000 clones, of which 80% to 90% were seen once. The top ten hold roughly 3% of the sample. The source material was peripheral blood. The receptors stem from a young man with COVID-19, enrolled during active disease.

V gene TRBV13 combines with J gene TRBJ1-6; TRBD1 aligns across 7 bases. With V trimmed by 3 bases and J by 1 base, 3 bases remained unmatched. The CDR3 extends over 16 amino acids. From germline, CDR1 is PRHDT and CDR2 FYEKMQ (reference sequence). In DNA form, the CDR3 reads TGTGCCAGCAGCTTTACAGGGGCTTCCTATAATTCACCCCTCCACTTT. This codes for CASSFTGASYNSPLHF.

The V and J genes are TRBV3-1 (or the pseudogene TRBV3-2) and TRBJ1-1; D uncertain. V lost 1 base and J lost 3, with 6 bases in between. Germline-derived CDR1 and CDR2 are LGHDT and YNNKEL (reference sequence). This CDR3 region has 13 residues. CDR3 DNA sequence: TGTGCCAGCAGCCAAGGGAGGGACACTGAAGCTTTCTTT. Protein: CASSQGRDTEAFF.

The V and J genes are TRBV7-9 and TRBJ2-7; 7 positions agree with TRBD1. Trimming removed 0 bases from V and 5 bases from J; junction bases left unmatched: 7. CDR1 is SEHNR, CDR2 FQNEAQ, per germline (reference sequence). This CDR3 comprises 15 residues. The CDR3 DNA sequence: TGTGCCAGCAGCTTAGCCTCAGGGGGAGTACACGAGCAGTACTTC. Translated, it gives CASSLASGGVHEQYF.

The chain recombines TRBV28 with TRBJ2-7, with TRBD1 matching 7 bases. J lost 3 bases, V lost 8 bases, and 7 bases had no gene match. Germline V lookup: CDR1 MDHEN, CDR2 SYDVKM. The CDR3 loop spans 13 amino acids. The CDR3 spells CASERGRYYEQYF. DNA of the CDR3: TGTGCCAGCGAGAGGGGGCGCTACTACGAGCAGTACTTC.

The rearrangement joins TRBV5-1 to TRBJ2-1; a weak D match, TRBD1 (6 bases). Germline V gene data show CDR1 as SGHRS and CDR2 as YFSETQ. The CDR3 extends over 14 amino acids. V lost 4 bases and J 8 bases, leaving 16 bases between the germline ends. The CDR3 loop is CASSRDKPHHEQFF. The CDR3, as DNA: TGCGCCAGCAGCCGGGACAAACCCCACCATGAGCAGTTCTTC.

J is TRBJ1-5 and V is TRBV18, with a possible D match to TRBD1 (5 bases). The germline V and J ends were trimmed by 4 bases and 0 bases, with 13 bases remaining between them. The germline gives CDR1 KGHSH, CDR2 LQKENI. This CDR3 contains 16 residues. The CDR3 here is CASSLGGGISNQPQHF. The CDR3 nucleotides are TGTGCCAGCTCACTCGGCGGGGGTATTAGCAATCAGCCCCAGCATTTT.

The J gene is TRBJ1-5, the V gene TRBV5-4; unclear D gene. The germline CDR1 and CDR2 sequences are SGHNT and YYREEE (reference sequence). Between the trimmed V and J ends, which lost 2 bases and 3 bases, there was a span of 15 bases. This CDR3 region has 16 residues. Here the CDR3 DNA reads TGTGCCAGCAGCTTAGCACCGGGGTACGCCAATCAGCCCCAGCATTTT. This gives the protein CASSLAPGYANQPQHF.

The chain's CDR3 is CASSDITGELFF. In DNA form, the CDR3 reads TGTGCCAGCAGTGATATCACCGGGGAGCTGTTTTTT. The genes are TRBV2 and TRBJ2-2; D gene uncertain. In germline, CDR1 is SNHLY, CDR2 FYNNEI. The V and J ends lost 3 bases and 4 bases respectively, with 3 bases between them. The CDR3 is 12 amino acids.

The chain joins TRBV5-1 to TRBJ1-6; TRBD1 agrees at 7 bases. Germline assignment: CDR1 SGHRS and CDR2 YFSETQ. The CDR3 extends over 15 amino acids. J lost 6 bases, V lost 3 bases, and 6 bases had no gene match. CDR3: CASSSYRGGNSPLHF. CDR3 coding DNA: TGCGCCAGCAGCTCCTACAGGGGCGGTAATTCACCCCTCCACTTT.

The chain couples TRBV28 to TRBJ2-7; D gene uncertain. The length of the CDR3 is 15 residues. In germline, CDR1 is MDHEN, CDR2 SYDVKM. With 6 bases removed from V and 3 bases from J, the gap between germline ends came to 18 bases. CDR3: CASSGGASSLYEQYF. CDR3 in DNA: TGTGCCAGCAGCGGCGGAGCTAGTTCTCTCTACGAGCAGTACTTC.